Sequencing of this T cell receptor beta chain was carried out in a study of blood T cell repertoires in COVID-19. Study-wide context: COVID-19 samples from acute and convalescent phases originated in the United States, Italy and Spain. The cDNA or gDNA used as material had been derived from T cells, B-cell-depleted T cells, or PBMCs.

This CDR3 has 16 amino acids. V lost 2 bases to trimming and J lost 5 bases, with 17 bases between them. Germline V gene data show CDR1 as LGHNA and CDR2 as YNFKEQ. Per the original data handling: Amplified reference gene primers provided the basis for estimating nucleated cell counts. Clones were sequenced by immunoSEQ multiplex PCR, and TCRdb holds only the in-frame ones, with some missing. That table gives V, J and clone size, and the DNA gave D and trimming. The repertoire holds 140,000 or so clones, with approximately 85% as singletons. The rearrangement links TRBV4-2 to TRBJ2-3, with D possibly TRBD2 on 5 matching bases. The sequence came from a human donor with acute or convalescent COVID-19. The donor label of this sample is uncertain. The sequenced material came from peripheral blood. CDR3 region: CASSQTVLEAEDTQYF. The CDR3 DNA follows: TGTGCCAGCAGCCAAACTGTATTGGAGGCGGAAGATACGCAGTATTTT.